This T cell receptor beta chain was identified in a study of blood T cell repertoires in COVID-19 (dated by TCRdb to the early 2020s). Background on the whole study: The collaborator samples originated in the United States, Italy and Spain and spanned the acute and convalescent phases of COVID-19. The repertoires were released in a freely available public database intended as a resource for research on the immune response to SARS-CoV-2. HLA class I and class II types, where available, came from metadata supplied by the sample provider rather than from assay-based typing. The prospective study material was composed of cDNA or gDNA derived from T cells, B-cell-depleted T cells, or PBMCs. The dataset comprised deeply sampled blood TCRbeta repertoires from subjects exposed to, actively infected with, or recovered from COVID-19. The sample metadata nearly always contained a de-identified subject ID, COVID-19 status, age in years and sex. The samples were drawn from the first 160 participants of the ongoing ImmuneRACE study and from 1,200 or so subjects provided by 6 global collaborators.

Worth noting for this clone: It lacks a known antigen. No clone much larger than this one lies a single base away; base qualities are absent.

TCRbeta CDR3 regions were amplified from genomic DNA by means of the immunoSEQ Assay, a bias-controlled multiplex PCR. As for the original processing: The number of nucleated cells in each sample was estimated by amplification of reference gene primers within the assay. To quantify the absolute abundance of each unique TCRbeta CDR3 rearrangement, sequence reads were collapsed and filtered. Productive Simpson clonality was computed per sample as the square root of Simpson's diversity index over productive rearrangements. TCRdb carries this immuneACCESS record with in-frame sequences only. Its versions omit some clonotypes, under half of them owing to an unresolved V gene in the studies checked, with the rest unexplained. V, J and clone size are those of that table, while D and trimming were read from the DNA. The sample includes more than 150,000 clones, with about 89% observed a single time. The ten largest clones represent around 2.6% of the sample.

Collaborating institutions collected whole blood in K2EDTA tubes following their own protocols. For TCRbeta analysis, collaborators shipped samples in one of three forms: frozen whole blood, isolated PBMCs, or DNA extracted from either of those sample types. The germline V gene specifies SGHVS as CDR1 and FQNEAQ as CDR2. Including cysteine and phenylalanine, the CDR3 has 14 amino acids. Solely the CDR3 DNA is kept, with 42 bases framed from the first base. The germline V and J ends show losses of 5 bases and 9 bases respectively, and no gene match explains 10 bases of the junction. Study-wide findings and limitations: The quantity of clinical and demographic metadata differed by source and by participant and was supplied without curation.

The sequencing sample was made of peripheral blood. This TCR derives from a man in his forties with active or convalescent COVID-19. The sequence joins TRBV7-8 to TRBJ2-1; 7 bases in between match TRBD1. The nucleotide sequence is given as TGTGCCAGCAGCGCAAGAAGACAGGGCGGTGAGCAGTTCTTC. This codes for CASSARRQGGEQFF.